This T cell receptor (beta chain) is from a study of CD8+ T cells in alopecia areata. Whole-study context: A 6-month off-drug phase came after tofacitinib, which had lasted 6 to 18 months.

Extracted RNA was reverse transcribed, and the resulting cDNA served as sequencing template. Some clones are missing from TCRdb's copy, which holds only in-frame ones; the method was immunoSEQ multiplex PCR. This sample carries over 60,000 clones, 46% of them seen once, and the ten largest clones take about a fifth. Whole-study results and caveats: Because one nonresponder was included, the link of baseline CD8+ expansion to response is considered uncertain.

Treatment meaning: oral pan-JAK inhibitor, 5-10 mg twice daily. Comments on this clone: Its specificity is unknown.

The material sequenced was CD8+ T cells sorted from blood, taken at approximately week 36, from a patient treated with tofacitinib. The TCR originated in a human donor with alopecia areata.

CDR3 nucleotide sequence: TGTGCCAGCAGCCCTTCTAGCGGGAAAACAGATACGCAGTATTTT. This encodes CASSPSSGKTDTQYF. The chain is built from TRBV11-1 and TRBJ2-3, with TRBD2 matching over 9 bases. CDR3 length: 15 amino acids. Germline V lookup: CDR1 SGHAT, CDR2 FQDESV (reference sequence). V lost 5 bases and J lost 3; bases outside the gene matches: 6.